Each of the 10 T cell receptor beta chains below was sequenced from the same sample in a study of control samples from healthy donors and cancer patients. The table came from immunoSEQ multiplex PCR; TCRdb's copy has only in-frame clones and leaves some out. The repertoire holds 65,000 to 95,000 clones, with 89% as singletons. Sequencing input: blood. These receptors originate from a man in his fifties or sixties in good health.

In this sample, this clone turned up a few times. The gene calls are TRBV3-1 (or the pseudogene TRBV3-2) and TRBJ1-1; D is possibly TRBD1 (6 bases). In germline, CDR1 is LGHDT, CDR2 YNNKEL (reference sequence). Trimming left V 1 base short and J 5 bases short, with 17 bases between. This CDR3 is built from 16 residues. The CDR3 coding sequence is TGTGCCAGCAGCCAAGTGTTGGGGGGGCCGGGTACTGAAGCTTTCTTT. Its translation: CASSQVLGGPGTEAFF.

The chain is built from TRBV5-4 and TRBJ2-5; possible D gene TRBD1, 6 bases. The CDR3 is 15 residues long. The germline gives CDR1 SGHNT, CDR2 YYREEE (reference sequence). V dropped 5 bases and J dropped 1 base, with 15 bases sitting between them. CDR3 DNA: TGTGCCAGCAGTTACGGACAGAACCTCCAAGAGACCCAGTACTTC. This encodes CASSYGQNLQETQYF.

The chain recombines TRBV4-1 with TRBJ2-7, with D possibly being TRBD1 (6 bases). Trimming stripped 4 bases from V and 3 bases from J, with 16 bases between. The CDR3 loop spans 15 amino acids. The germline CDR1 and CDR2 sequences are MGHRA and YSYEKL. DNA for the CDR3: TGCGCCAGCAGCCTAGTAATGGGGGCGGACTACGAGCAGTACTTC. Translated: CASSLVMGADYEQYF.

The rearrangement joins TRBV6-5 to TRBJ1-2, with 7 bases lining up with TRBD1. With V trimmed by 2 bases and J by 8 bases, 11 bases remained unmatched. The CDR3 is made up of 15 amino acids. The germline gives CDR1 MNHEY, CDR2 SVGAGI. CDR3 sequence reads: CASSYQGQPRGGYTF. The DNA of the CDR3 is TGTGCCAGCAGTTACCAGGGACAGCCCAGGGGGGGCTACACCTTC.

The chain combines TRBV9 with TRBJ1-3; D is ambiguous. The CDR3 covers 15 residues. Per germline, CDR1 SGDLS and CDR2 YYNGEE. V lost 0 bases, J lost 0 bases, and 7 bases lay in between. CDR3 residues: CASSVGRGSGNTIYF. The CDR3 nucleotides read TGTGCCAGCAGCGTAGGCCGGGGCTCTGGAAACACCATATATTTT.

V is TRBV10-3 and J is TRBJ2-5; D uncertain. The CDR3 length is 13 residues. Germline V CDR1 and CDR2: ENHRY, SYGVKD. The germline V and J ends were trimmed by 4 bases and 1 base, with 7 bases remaining between them. CDR3 sequence reads: CAISVGSQETQYF. CDR3 in DNA: TGTGCCATCAGTGTCGGCAGCCAAGAGACCCAGTACTTC.

The gene calls are TRBV2 and TRBJ2-3; D remains unclear. Trimming took 3 bases from V and 0 from J, leaving 7 bases between them. Looked up from germline, CDR1 is SNHLY and CDR2 is FYNNEI. The CDR3 is 14 residues long. CDR3 sequence (DNA): TGTGCCAGCAGTGAGGGCTTAAGCACAGATACGCAGTATTTT. This codes for CASSEGLSTDTQYF. The full variable domain, with the rest looked up from reference TRBV2 and TRBJ2-3, is EPEVTQTPSHQVTQMGQEVILRCVPISNHLYFYWYRQILGQKVEFLVSFYNNEISEKSEIFDDQFSVERPDGSNFTLKIRSTKLEDSAMYFCASSEGLSTDTQYFGPGTRLTVL.

The rearrangement uses TRBV6-5 and TRBJ2-7; no definite D call. Germline values: CDR1 MNHEY, CDR2 SVGAGI. The CDR3 consists of 11 residues. Deletions cut 2 bases from V and 7 bases from J, with 6 bases between. CDR3: CASSYSREQYF. CDR3 in DNA: TGTGCCAGCAGTTACAGTAGGGAGCAGTACTTC.

The rearrangement joins TRBV19 to TRBJ1-2; D is uncertain. V was pared by 3 bases and J by 5 bases, with 16 bases between. Germline CDR1 LNHDA, CDR2 SQIVND (reference sequence). The CDR3 contains 15 residues. The CDR3 here is CASSISPAGRYGYTF. The DNA for the CDR3 is TGTGCCAGTAGTATTTCTCCGGCCGGTCGGTATGGCTACACCTTC. The whole variable domain, filled in from reference TRBV19 and TRBJ1-2, reads DGGITQSPKYLFRKEGQNVTLSCEQNLNHDAMYWYRQDPGQGLRLIYYSQIVNDFQKGDIAEGYSVSREKKESFPLTVTSAQKNPTAFYLCASSISPAGRYGYTFGSGTRLTVV.

The rearrangement links TRBV19 to TRBJ1-2; possible D gene TRBD1, 6 bases. Germline V gives CDR1 LNHDA, CDR2 SQIVND (reference sequence). The CDR3 sequence is 14 residues long. Deletions cut 10 bases from V and 2 bases from J, with 17 bases between. This chain's CDR3 is CATNVAGANYGYTF. Written as DNA, the CDR3 is TGTGCCACCAATGTCGCGGGGGCGAACTATGGCTACACCTTC.